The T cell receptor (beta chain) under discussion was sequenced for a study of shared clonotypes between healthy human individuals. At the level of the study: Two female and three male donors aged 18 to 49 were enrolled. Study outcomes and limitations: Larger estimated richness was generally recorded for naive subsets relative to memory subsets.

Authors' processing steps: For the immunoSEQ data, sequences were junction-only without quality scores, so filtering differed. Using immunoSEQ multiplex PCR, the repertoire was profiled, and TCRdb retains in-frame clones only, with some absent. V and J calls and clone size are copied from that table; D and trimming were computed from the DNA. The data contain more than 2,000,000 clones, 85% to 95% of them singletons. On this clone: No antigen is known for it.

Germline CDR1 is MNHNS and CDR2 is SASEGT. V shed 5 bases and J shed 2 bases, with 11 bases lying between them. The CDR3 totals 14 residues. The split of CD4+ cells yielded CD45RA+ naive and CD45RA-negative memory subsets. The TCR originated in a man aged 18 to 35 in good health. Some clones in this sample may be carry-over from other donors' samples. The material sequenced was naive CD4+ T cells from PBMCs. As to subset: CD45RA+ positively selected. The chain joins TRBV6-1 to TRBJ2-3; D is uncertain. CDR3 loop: CASSLQFFTDTQYF. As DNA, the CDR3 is TGTGCCAGCAGTCTACAGTTCTTCACAGATACGCAGTATTTT.